The 22 T cell receptor beta chains listed next were all sequenced from one sample in a study of blood T cell repertoires in COVID-19. Assay used: immunoSEQ multiplex PCR; TCRdb lists only in-frame clones, some missing. The sample has over 75,000 clones, 60% to 85% seen once. The sequencing input was peripheral blood. These TCRs come from a man aged 45-65 years who had recovered from COVID-19.

The rearrangement links TRBV5-4 to TRBJ2-2; 14 bases line up with TRBD2. The ends lost 3 bases at V and 7 bases at J; junction bases unmatched: 17. The CDR3 runs 20 residues. Germline CDR1 reads SGHNT; CDR2 reads YYREEE (reference sequence). The CDR3 sequence: CASSSLYEPGLAGAGGELFF. CDR3 DNA: TGTGCCAGCAGCTCTTTATATGAACCGGGACTAGCGGGAGCTGGCGGGGAGCTGTTTTTT.

This chain connects TRBV3-1 (or the pseudogene TRBV3-2) to TRBJ2-7; perhaps TRBD2 as D (6 bases). The ends were cut back, 3 bases at V and 4 bases at J, with 7 bases in the middle. Germline CDR1 reads LGHDT; CDR2 reads YNNKEL (reference sequence). This CDR3 has 12 amino acids. This CDR3 reads CASSQAGYEQYF. CDR3 DNA: TGTGCCAGCAGCCAGGCGGGGTACGAGCAGTACTTC.

The rearrangement uses TRBV6-1 and TRBJ2-3; D possibly corresponds to TRBD1 (6 bases). V was cut by 2 bases and J by 2 bases, with 11 bases left in between. The CDR3 is made up of 15 amino acids. The germline V gene has CDR1 MNHNS and CDR2 SASEGT. The CDR3 nucleotides are TGTGCCAGCAGTGAACCGACAGGCTACACAGATACGCAGTATTTT. Amino acids: CASSEPTGYTDTQYF.

This chain links TRBV6-5 with TRBJ1-1, with D maybe TRBD1 (5 bases). The CDR3 runs to 13 residues. V was clipped by 4 bases and J by 3 bases, with 9 bases between them. From germline, CDR1 is MNHEY and CDR2 SVGAGI. The CDR3 loop is CASSWSRDTEAFF. CDR3 DNA: TGTGCCAGCAGTTGGTCCAGGGACACTGAAGCTTTCTTT.

The DNA of the CDR3 is TGCGCCAGCAGACATCCGGGACTAGCGTCTCCGGATACGCAGTATTTT. Amino acid sequence: CASRHPGLASPDTQYF. The chain joins TRBV4-1 to TRBJ2-3, with 10 nucleotides matching TRBD2. This CDR3 contains 16 residues. Germline CDR1 reads MGHRA; CDR2 reads YSYEKL. With 6 bases clipped from V and 6 bases from J, the junction kept 12 bases outside the gene matches.

V is TRBV5-1 and J is TRBJ2-5, with D possibly being TRBD2 (5 bases). V lost 4 bases and J 7 bases, leaving 14 bases between the germline ends. This CDR3 contains 13 residues. The germline V gene encodes CDR1 SGHRS and CDR2 YFSETQ. The CDR3 loop is CASSARTPGTQYF. CDR3 DNA sequence: TGCGCCAGCAGCGCTCGGACTCCGGGGACCCAGTACTTC.

The count of this clone is one. The CDR3 sequence: CASSPDRFTEAFF. For the CDR3, the DNA is TGTGCCAGCAGCCCAGACAGGTTCACTGAAGCTTTCTTT. The V call is TRBV7-2, the J call TRBJ1-1; D might be TRBD1 (6 bases). The CDR3 is 13 residues long. Trimming removed 5 bases at V and 4 bases at J, with 11 bases between. Germline values: CDR1 SGHTA, CDR2 FQGNSA. Full variable domain (remainder filled in from reference TRBV7-2 and TRBJ1-1): GAGVSQSPSNKVTEKGKDVELRCDPISGHTALYWYRQSLGQGLEFLIYFQGNSAPDKSGLPSDRFSAERTGGSVSTLTIQRTQQEDSAVYLCASSPDRFTEAFFGQGTRLTVV.

This clone was counted a single time. The chain employs TRBV11-2 and TRBJ1-1; possible D gene TRBD1, 5 bases. Germline assignment: CDR1 SGHAT and CDR2 FQNNGV. The CDR3 covers 15 residues. Trimming shortened V by 5 bases and J by 2 bases, and 15 bases separated the two germline ends. The CDR3 region is CASSPGGRTNTEAFF. The CDR3 DNA reads TGTGCCAGCAGCCCCGGGGGGAGGACAAACACTGAAGCTTTCTTT. The full variable domain, completed using reference TRBV11-2 and TRBJ1-1, is EAGVAQSPRYKIIEKRQSVAFWCNPISGHATLYWYQQILGQGPKLLIQFQNNGVVDDSQLPKDRFSAERLKGVDSTLKIQPAKLEDSAVYLCASSPGGRTNTEAFFGQGTRLTVV.

Here the CDR3 reads CASSQEGWQPQHF. The CDR3 nucleotides read TGCGCCAGCAGCCAAGAGGGCTGGCAGCCCCAGCATTTT. The genes are TRBV4-1 and TRBJ1-5; unclear D gene. The germline gives CDR1 MGHRA, CDR2 YSYEKL. There are 13 residues in the CDR3. Trimming took off 0 bases at V and 7 bases at J, with 7 bases between the two ends.

The rearrangement uses TRBV12-3 or TRBV12-4 and TRBJ2-1; possible D gene TRBD1, 6 bases. V gave up 6 bases and J gave up 6 bases, with 12 bases separating them. The CDR3 spans 13 residues. The CDR3 nucleotides are TGTGCCAGCAGGTCCGGGACACCCAATGAGCAGTTCTTC. Translation: CASRSGTPNEQFF.

J is TRBJ1-5 and V is TRBV7-2; TRBD1 is a possible D gene (5 bases). The CDR3 length is 14 residues. Deletions cut 6 bases from V and 4 bases from J, with 13 bases between. Germline V CDR1 and CDR2: SGHTA, FQGNSA. The CDR3 DNA follows: TGTGCCAGCAGTAGGGGCAGGCAAAATCAGCCCCAGCATTTT. Translating gives CASSRGRQNQPQHF.

The J gene is TRBJ1-6, the V gene TRBV21-1. TRBV21-1 is shown as a pseudogene. This CDR3 is built from 16 residues. The CDR3: CASSPGDSSYNSPLHF. The CDR3 nucleotides are TGTGCCAGCAGCCCCGGGGATAGCTCCTATAATTCACCCCTCCACTTT.

The sample holds a few counts of this clone. CDR3 sequence reads: CASSYTRNGYTF. CDR3 sequence (DNA): TGTGCCAGCAGTTACACGAGAAACGGCTACACCTTC. The chain recombines TRBV6-2 or TRBV6-3 with TRBJ1-2; D unresolved. This CDR3 spans 12 amino acids. V lost 2 bases to trimming and J lost 8 bases, with 9 bases between them. The germline gives CDR1 MNHEY, CDR2 SVGEGT.

The CDR3 here is CASSEELYNEQFF. DNA for the CDR3: TGTGCCAGCAGTGAAGAACTTTACAATGAGCAGTTCTTC. This rearrangement joins TRBV2 to TRBJ2-1; D is unresolved. CDR3 length equals 13 residues. Between the trimmed V and J ends, which lost 1 base and 4 bases, there was a span of 5 bases. The germline V gene has CDR1 SNHLY and CDR2 FYNNEI.

The chain uses TRBV18 and TRBJ2-1; TRBD2 might be the D (6 bases). The CDR3 is 13 amino acids. Per the germline V gene, CDR1 is KGHSH and CDR2 is LQKENI. V was shortened by 2 bases and J by 6 bases, with 8 bases between the two germline ends. This CDR3 is CASSPGTFNEQFF. CDR3 bases: TGTGCCAGCTCACCAGGGACTTTCAATGAGCAGTTCTTC. Full variable domain (remainder filled in from reference TRBV18 and TRBJ2-1): NAGVMQNPRHLVRRRGQEARLRCSPMKGHSHVYWYRQLPEEGLKFMVYLQKENIIDESGMPKERFSAEFPKEGPSILRIQQVVRGDSAAYFCASSPGTFNEQFFGPGTRLTVL.

The CDR3 nucleotides are TGTGCCAGCAGCTTCCCCGGGACAGGGTCGGGCATTCAGTACTTC. It translates to CASSFPGTGSGIQYF. The chain recombines TRBV5-8 with TRBJ2-4; 9 bases are shared with TRBD1. Trimming took 2 bases from V and 9 from J; bases not matched to a gene: 9. There are 15 residues in the CDR3. The germline gives CDR1 SGHTS, CDR2 YDEGEE.

The rearrangement joins TRBV10-3 to TRBJ2-5; 8 nucleotides agree with TRBD2. CDR1 and CDR2 from the germline V gene are ENHRY and SYGVKD. The CDR3 is 17 amino acids. Trimming cost V 2 bases and J 5 bases; bases outside gene matches: 13. This chain's CDR3 is CAISEAVTGTRWETQYF. The CDR3 coding sequence is TGTGCCATCAGTGAGGCAGTTACCGGGACTAGATGGGAGACCCAGTACTTC.

The chain carries TRBV19 and TRBJ1-1; D gene ambiguous. The V gene's germline CDR1 is LNHDA and CDR2 SQIVND (reference sequence). The CDR3 has 14 amino acids. Between the trimmed V and J ends, which lost 5 bases and 4 bases, there was a span of 14 bases. In DNA form, the CDR3 reads TGTGCCAGTAGTCCCGACGGAGGCACCACTGAAGCTTTCTTT. It encodes CASSPDGGTTEAFF.

This clone was observed once. The genes are TRBV14 and TRBJ2-3, with 11 bases matching TRBD2. The germline CDR1 and CDR2 sequences are SGHDN and FVKESK. V dropped 4 bases and J dropped 5; count of bases not matched to a gene: 5. CDR3 length: 15 residues. CDR3 sequence (DNA): TGTGCCAGCAGCCTACTAGCGGGAGAGGTAGATACGCAGTATTTT. This gives the protein CASSLLAGEVDTQYF.

The genes are TRBV9 and TRBJ1-3; TRBD1 matches 8 bases. The J segment lost 8 bases and the V segment lost 0 bases, leaving 7 bases of the junction unmatched. Germline V gene data show CDR1 as SGDLS and CDR2 as YYNGEE. The CDR3 spans 15 residues. CDR3 nucleotides: TGTGCCAGCAGCGTAGATTCAGGGGGCTTAGACACCATATATTTT. As protein: CASSVDSGGLDTIYF.

V gene TRBV30 combines with J gene TRBJ2-3, with TRBD2 identical over 14 bases. In germline, CDR1 is GTSNPN, CDR2 SVGIG (reference sequence). The CDR3 has 15 amino acids. After removal of 4 bases from V and 4 bases from J, the junction contained 4 bases not matched to a gene. The CDR3 loop reads CAWTRLAGGPDTQYF. DNA of the CDR3: TGTGCCTGGACTAGACTAGCGGGGGGGCCAGATACGCAGTATTTT.

The chain recombines TRBV12-3 or TRBV12-4 with TRBJ2-7; 9 bases are shared with TRBD2. V dropped 6 bases and J dropped 3; count of bases not matched to a gene: 3. The CDR3 is 13 residues long. CDR3 amino acids: CASRGLANYEQYF. The CDR3 DNA reads TGTGCCAGCAGGGGACTAGCCAACTACGAGCAGTACTTC.